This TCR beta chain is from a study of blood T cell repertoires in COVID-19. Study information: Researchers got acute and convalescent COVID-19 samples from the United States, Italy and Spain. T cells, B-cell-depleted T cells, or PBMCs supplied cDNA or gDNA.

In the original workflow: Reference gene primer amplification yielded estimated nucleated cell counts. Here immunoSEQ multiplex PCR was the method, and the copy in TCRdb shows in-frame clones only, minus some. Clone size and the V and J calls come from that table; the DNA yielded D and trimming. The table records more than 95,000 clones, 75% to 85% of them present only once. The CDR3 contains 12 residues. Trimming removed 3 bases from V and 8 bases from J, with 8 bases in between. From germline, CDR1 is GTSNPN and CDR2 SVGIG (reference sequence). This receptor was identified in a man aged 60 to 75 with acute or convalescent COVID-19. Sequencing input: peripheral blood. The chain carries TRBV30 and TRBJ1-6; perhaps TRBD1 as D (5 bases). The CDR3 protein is CAWSEGDSPLHF. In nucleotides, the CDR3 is TGTGCCTGGAGCGAAGGGGATTCACCCCTCCACTTT.